The clone carrying this TCR beta chain has only one observation. This specimen belongs to a study of blood T cell repertoires in COVID-19. Trimming shortened V by 1 base and J by 6 bases, and 4 bases separated the two germline ends. The CDR3 has 12 residues. Those enrolled in Seattle joined during active infection and were followed longitudinally afterward. Using immunoSEQ multiplex PCR, the repertoire was profiled, and TCRdb retains in-frame clones only, with some absent. The top ten hold approximately 7.4% of the sample, which has about 340,000 clones, about 88% seen once. Sequenced sample: peripheral blood. The sequence derives from a woman in her 70s with COVID-19, enrolled during active disease. The V and J genes are TRBV12-3 or TRBV12-4 and TRBJ1-5; D call uncertain. The CDR3 nucleotides are TGTGCCAGCAGTTTAGATATTCAGCCCCAGCATTTT. Protein sequence: CASSLDIQPQHF.